The source of this T cell receptor beta chain is a study of cytomegalovirus exposure and HLA in healthy donors. PCR primers comprised 60 Vbeta and 13 Jbeta primers. Clones were read by immunoSEQ multiplex PCR, and TCRdb kept only the in-frame ones, dropping some. Of roughly 180,000 clones listed, 84% are singletons. The CDR3 contains 17 residues. Germline V CDR1 and CDR2: SNHLY, FYNNEI. Between the trimmed V and J ends, which lost 4 bases and 5 bases, there was a span of 21 bases. The sequenced material came from PBMCs. The TCR originated in a girl aged 2 to 10 in good health and CMV-seropositive. The chain links TRBV2 to TRBJ1-5; TRBD1 might be the D (6 bases). CDR3 amino acids: CASSGLGALRTDQPQHF. The CDR3 DNA reads TGTGCCAGCAGTGGATTGGGGGCTCTGAGGACGGATCAGCCCCAGCATTTT.